The 9 T cell receptor beta chains in this list originate from one sample, sequenced in a study of CD4 and CD8 cells across lung adenocarcinoma regions. MiXCR was run by TCRdb on the PCR reads, yielding one entry per CDR3 protein. The sample has 7,500 to 8,500 distinct CDR3 sequences, around half seen once; the top ten hold about 20%. The specimen sequenced was CD8+ T cells from the center of a lung tumor. The receptor set was obtained from a female donor with lung adenocarcinoma. The CD4 and CD8 labels of this study may be unreliable.

The chain uses TRBV27 and TRBJ2-3, with D perhaps TRBD2 (7 bases). The J call could be wrong; TRBJ2-7 is a better fit for the DNA end. This CDR3 comprises 17 residues. The germline V gene encodes CDR1 MNHEY and CDR2 SMNVEV (reference sequence). CDR3 sequence reads: CASSILLGGGGGNEQYF. CDR3 sequence (DNA): TGTGCCAGCAGTATACTACTAGGGGGGGGGGGGGGGAATGAGCAGTACTTC.

In its sample, this clonotype was seen once. V usage is TRBV7-9 and J usage is TRBJ2-5; the match to TRBD2 covers 10 bases. Looked up from germline, CDR1 is SEHNR and CDR2 is FQNEAQ (reference sequence). The CDR3 has 17 amino acids. The V gene end was trimmed by 5 bases and the J gene end by 5 bases; junction bases not matched to a gene: 14. In nucleotides, the CDR3 is TGTGCCAGCAGCAGGGTTAGCGGGGGGCCCTCCCGGGAGACCCAGTACTTC. Protein sequence: CASSRVSGGPSRETQYF.

The chain is built from TRBV6-1 and TRBJ2-1, with 8 bases aligning to TRBD1. The J call may be in error: the DNA end matches TRBJ2-7 better. Germline V lookup: CDR1 MNHNS, CDR2 SASEGT. The CDR3 contains 16 residues. CDR3 residues: CASSEAPGGSYNEQYF. The CDR3 DNA reads TGTGCCAGCAGTGAAGCGCCAGGGGGCTCCTACAATGAGCAGTACTTC.

By share, this clonotype counts as medium-sized. A much larger clone sits a single nucleotide away, making a read error possible. The chain recombines TRBV6-1 with TRBJ2-1, with 9 positions matching TRBD2. The ends lost 7 bases at V and 13 bases at J; junction bases unmatched: 14. This CDR3 is 14 amino acids long. Germline V gene lookup returns CDR1 MNHNS and CDR2 SASEGT. The CDR3 nucleotides are TGTGCCAGCAACCAGGGACTAGCCAAAAACATTCAGTTCTTC. Translating it yields CASNQGLAKNIQFF.

This clonotype was found a few times. The genes are TRBV4-2 and TRBJ1-1; D might be TRBD1 (6 bases). This CDR3 contains 15 residues. V lost 4 bases and J 3 bases, leaving 15 bases between the germline ends. Germline CDR1 reads LGHNA; CDR2 reads YNFKEQ. The DNA of the CDR3 is TGTGCCAGCAGCCCCCGACAGGACGGGTACACTGAAGCTTTCTTT. It codes for CASSPRQDGYTEAFF.

In the case of this clonotype: The junction departs from the called germline gene at one end, perhaps through a read error. The chain joins TRBV11-1 to TRBJ2-4, with D possibly TRBD1 on 6 matching bases. This CDR3 comprises 15 residues. In germline, CDR1 is SGHAT, CDR2 FQDESV (reference sequence). CDR3 coding DNA: TGTGCCAGCAGCTTATGGGGGCCAGGCGCAAACACTCAGTACTTC. Translating gives CASSLWGPGANTQYF.

This clonotype was observed at least ten times. This chain uses TRBV11-2 with TRBJ2-5; 11 nucleotides match TRBD1. The length of the CDR3 is 17 residues. After removal of 6 bases from V and 1 base from J, the junction contained 10 bases not matched to a gene. The germline gives CDR1 SGHAT, CDR2 FQNNGV. The CDR3 sequence is CASSPPGQGAGQETQYF. CDR3 nucleotides: TGTGCCAGCAGTCCGCCCGGACAGGGGGCAGGCCAAGAGACCCAGTACTTC.

The CDR3 coding sequence is TGTGCCAGCAGCCAGCGGGAGGCCCAAGAGACCCAGTACTTC. Amino acid sequence: CASSQREAQETQYF. The V gene is TRBV6-2 or TRBV6-3, the J gene TRBJ2-5; 9 bases match TRBD2. CDR1 MNHEY and CDR2 SVGEGT come from the germline V gene. The CDR3 spans 14 residues. V shed 6 bases and J 1 base; nucleotides not matched to a gene: 3.

About this clonotype: Since no conserved phenylalanine or tryptophan closes the CDR3, a read error is the likely cause. The DNA is omitted, as the CDR3 cannot be located on it reliably, and the CDR3 follows TCRdb's listing. The V call is TRBV6-1, the J call TRBJ2-5; the table calls TRBD1, which could not be checked here. Per germline, CDR1 MNHNS and CDR2 SASEGT. The CDR3 totals 14 residues, both ends included. The chain's CDR3 is CASSGSGPRTTQLS.